The 3 T cell receptor beta chains below were found in one sample sequenced in a study of T cell changes during pregnancy in multiple sclerosis (dated by TCRdb to about 2019). Libraries were constructed by the immunoSEQ multiplex PCR assay. TCRdb stores this immuneACCESS table with in-frame sequences only. Part of the clones is absent; in the studies checked, under half of the shortfall reflects unresolved V genes, and no reason is known for the rest. This sample holds 15,000 to 20,000 clones; approximately 90% were observed only once. The top ten clones comprise about 7.5% of the sample. The input for sequencing was CD8+ T cells from peripheral blood mononuclear cells, taken in the second trimester of pregnancy. The receptors were sampled from a female donor in good health, enrolled as a control in a pregnancy study.

The rearrangement joins TRBV11-2 to TRBJ1-1, with D tentatively TRBD1 (5 bases). The V and J ends lost 7 bases and 2 bases respectively, with 11 bases between them. Looked up from germline, CDR1 is SGHAT and CDR2 is FQNNGV. This CDR3 has 13 residues. Here the CDR3 DNA reads TGTGCCAGCACCTTCGGGGGAAACACTGAAGCTTTCTTT. Translating it yields CASTFGGNTEAFF.

The chain combines TRBV18 with TRBJ1-6; 8 bases fit TRBD1. Germline V gene sequence: CDR1 KGHSH, CDR2 LQKENI. The junction had 7 bases not matched to a gene; V was cut back by 8 bases and J by 7 bases. The CDR3 contains 14 residues. The CDR3 loop reads CASRDRGWNSPLHF. The CDR3 DNA sequence: TGTGCCAGCCGTGACAGGGGATGGAATTCACCCCTCCACTTT.

V is TRBV28 and J is TRBJ2-7; 8 bases are shared with TRBD1. Germline assignment: CDR1 MDHEN and CDR2 SYDVKM. With 3 bases clipped from V and 4 bases from J, the junction kept 14 bases outside the gene matches. CDR3 length equals 17 residues. This CDR3 reads CASSFSTIRDRLYEQYF. The CDR3 nucleotides read TGTGCCAGCAGTTTCTCCACAATAAGGGACAGGCTGTACGAGCAGTACTTC.